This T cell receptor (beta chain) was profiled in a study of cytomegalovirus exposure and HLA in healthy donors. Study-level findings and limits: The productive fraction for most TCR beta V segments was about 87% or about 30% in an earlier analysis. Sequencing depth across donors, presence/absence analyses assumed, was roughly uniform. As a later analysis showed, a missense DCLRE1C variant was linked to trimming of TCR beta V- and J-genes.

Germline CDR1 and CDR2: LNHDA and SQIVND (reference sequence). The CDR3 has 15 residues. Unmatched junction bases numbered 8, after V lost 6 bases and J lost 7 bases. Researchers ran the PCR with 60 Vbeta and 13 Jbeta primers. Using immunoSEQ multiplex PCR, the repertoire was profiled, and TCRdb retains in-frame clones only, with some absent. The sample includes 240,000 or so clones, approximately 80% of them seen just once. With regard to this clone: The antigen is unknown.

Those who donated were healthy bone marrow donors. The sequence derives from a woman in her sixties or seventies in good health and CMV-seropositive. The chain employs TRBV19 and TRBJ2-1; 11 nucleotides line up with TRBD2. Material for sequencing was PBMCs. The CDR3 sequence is CASRDLAGGYNEQFF. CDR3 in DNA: TGTGCCAGTAGGGACCTAGCGGGAGGATATAATGAGCAGTTCTTC.